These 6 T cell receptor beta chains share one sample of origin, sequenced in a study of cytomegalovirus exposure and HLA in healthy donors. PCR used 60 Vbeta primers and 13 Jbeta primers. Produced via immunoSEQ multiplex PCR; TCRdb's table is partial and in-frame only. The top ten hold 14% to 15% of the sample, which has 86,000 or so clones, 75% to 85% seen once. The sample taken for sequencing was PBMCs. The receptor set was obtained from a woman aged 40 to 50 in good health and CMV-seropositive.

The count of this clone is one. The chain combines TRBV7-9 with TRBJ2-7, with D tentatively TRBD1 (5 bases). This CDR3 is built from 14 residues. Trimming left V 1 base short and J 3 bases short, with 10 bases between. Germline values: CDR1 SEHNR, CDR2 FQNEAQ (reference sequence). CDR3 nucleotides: TGTGCCAGCAGCTTAGATCGACAGAACTACGAGCAGTACTTC. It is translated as CASSLDRQNYEQYF.

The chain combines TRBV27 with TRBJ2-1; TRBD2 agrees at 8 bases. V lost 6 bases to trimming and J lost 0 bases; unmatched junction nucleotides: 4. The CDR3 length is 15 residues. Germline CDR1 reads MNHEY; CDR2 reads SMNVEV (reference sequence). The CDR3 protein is CASRLSGSSYNEQFF. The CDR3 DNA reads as TGTGCCAGCAGATTAAGCGGGAGCTCCTACAATGAGCAGTTCTTC.

Here the CDR3 reads CASSYSFGRGSYEQYF. CDR3 DNA: TGTGCCAGCAGTTACTCGTTCGGCAGGGGGAGTTACGAGCAGTACTTC. The genes are TRBV6-5 and TRBJ2-7; 7 bases line up with TRBD1. Germline loops: CDR1 MNHEY, CDR2 SVGAGI. This CDR3 comprises 16 residues. V shed 0 bases, J shed 4 bases, and the junction held 9 bases outside the gene matches.

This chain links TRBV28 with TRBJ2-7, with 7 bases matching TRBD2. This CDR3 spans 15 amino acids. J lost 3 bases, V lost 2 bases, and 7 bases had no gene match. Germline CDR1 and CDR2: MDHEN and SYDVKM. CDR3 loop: CASSLLSGANYEQYF. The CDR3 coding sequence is TGTGCCAGCAGTTTACTGAGCGGGGCCAACTACGAGCAGTACTTC.

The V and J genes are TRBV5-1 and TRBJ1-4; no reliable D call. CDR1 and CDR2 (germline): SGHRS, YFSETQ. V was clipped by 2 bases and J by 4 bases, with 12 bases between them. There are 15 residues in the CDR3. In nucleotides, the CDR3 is TGCGCCAGCAGCTTTATCGGCGGGGTTAATGAAAAACTGTTTTTT. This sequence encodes CASSFIGGVNEKLFF.

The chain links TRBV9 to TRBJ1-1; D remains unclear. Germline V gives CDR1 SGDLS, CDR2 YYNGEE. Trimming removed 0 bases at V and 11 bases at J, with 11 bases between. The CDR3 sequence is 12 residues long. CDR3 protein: CASSVDGERAFF. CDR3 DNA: TGTGCCAGCAGCGTAGATGGAGAAAGGGCTTTCTTT. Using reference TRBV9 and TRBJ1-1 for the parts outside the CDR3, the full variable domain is DSGVTQTPKHLITATGQRVTLRCSPRSGDLSVYWYQQSLDQGLQFLIQYYNGEERAKGNILERFSAQQFPDLHSELNLSSLELGDSALYFCASSVDGERAFFGQGTRLTVV.